Shown below are 2 T cell receptor beta chains from a single sample sequenced in a study of blood T cell repertoires in COVID-19. This table comes from immunoSEQ multiplex PCR, and its TCRdb copy is limited to in-frame clones, with some not included. The sample yields a few hundred thousand clones, roughly 90% seen once. The specimen was PBMCs or T cells enriched from blood (not recorded which). The receptor set was obtained from a woman aged 25 to 45 who had recovered from COVID-19.

V is TRBV27 and J is TRBJ1-6; 7 positions agree with TRBD1. CDR1 is MNHEY and CDR2 is SMNVEV in the germline V gene (reference sequence). The CDR3 length is 14 residues. The ends lost 5 bases at V and 10 bases at J; junction bases unmatched: 8. The CDR3 DNA reads TGTGCCAGCAGTCCTACGACAGGGAACTCACCCCTCCACTTT. Protein product: CASSPTTGNSPLHF.

This CDR3 reads CASSGRTSGRDYNEQFF. The CDR3 region has the DNA TGTGCCAGCAGTGGGCGGACTAGCGGGAGGGACTACAATGAGCAGTTCTTC. The genes are TRBV6-1 and TRBJ2-1, with 15 bases aligning to TRBD2. The CDR3 runs 17 residues. Germline CDR1 and CDR2: MNHNS and SASEGT. The V gene end was trimmed by 4 bases and the J gene end by 3 bases; junction bases not matched to a gene: 4.